This TCR beta chain was sequenced for a study of T-cell reconstitution after alpha-beta-depleted transplantation in children. Unique molecular identifiers were used to barcode this TCRbeta library. TCRdb redid the calling of the PCR reads with MiXCR, one entry per CDR3 protein. The sample has around 410,000 distinct CDR3 sequences, roughly a tenth seen once; the top ten hold about 5%. The receptor was derived from a human donor who donated a stem cell graft to a child with acute myeloid leukemia. Here the sequenced sample was PBMCs from the stem cell graft donor, taken from the stem cell graft.

The CDR3 nucleotides read TGTGCCAGCAGCTTAGGGGGGGCGCTGAACGAGCAGTACTTC. Encoded protein: CASSLGGALNEQYF. The chain joins TRBV7-2 to TRBJ2-7, with D perhaps given as TRBD1 or TRBD2 (6 bases each). Germline loops: CDR1 SGHTA, CDR2 FQGNSA. The V and J ends lost 1 base and 5 bases respectively, with 12 bases between them. The CDR3 is made up of 14 amino acids.